This record looks at one T cell receptor beta chain sequence and its context. The data belong to a study of shared clonotypes between healthy human individuals. The table came from immunoSEQ multiplex PCR; TCRdb's copy has only in-frame clones and leaves some out. The sample holds about 1 million clones, under 80% seen once. Germline CDR1 is MNHEY and CDR2 is SMNVEV (reference sequence). The CDR3 has 15 residues. The V and J ends lost 8 bases and 1 base respectively, with 18 bases between them. The chain carries TRBV27 and TRBJ2-7; perhaps TRBD2 as D (5 bases). This TCR was sampled from a man aged 18 to 29 in good health. The specimen sequenced was memory CD4+ T cells sorted from blood. Noted subset: CD45RA-negative fraction. The CDR3 loop is CASSPQRVRSYEQYF. In nucleotides, the CDR3 is TGTGCCAGCTCGCCCCAGAGGGTTAGGTCCTACGAGCAGTACTTC.